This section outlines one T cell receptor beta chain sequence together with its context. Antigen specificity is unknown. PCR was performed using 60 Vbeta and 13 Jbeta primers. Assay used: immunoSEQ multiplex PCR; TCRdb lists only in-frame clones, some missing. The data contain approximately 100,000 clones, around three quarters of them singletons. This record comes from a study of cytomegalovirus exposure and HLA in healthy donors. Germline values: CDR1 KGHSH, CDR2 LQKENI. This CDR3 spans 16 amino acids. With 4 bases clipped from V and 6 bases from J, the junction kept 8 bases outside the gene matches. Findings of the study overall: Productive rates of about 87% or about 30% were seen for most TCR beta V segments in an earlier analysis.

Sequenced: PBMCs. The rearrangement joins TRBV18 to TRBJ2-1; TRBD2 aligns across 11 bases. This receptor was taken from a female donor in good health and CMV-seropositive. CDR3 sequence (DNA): TGTGCCAGCTCACAAACTAGCGGGAGTAGGGTCAATGAGCAGTTCTTC. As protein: CASSQTSGSRVNEQFF. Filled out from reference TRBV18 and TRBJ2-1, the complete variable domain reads NAGVMQNPRHLVRRRGQEARLRCSPMKGHSHVYWYRQLPEEGLKFMVYLQKENIIDESGMPKERFSAEFPKEGPSILRIQQVVRGDSAAYFCASSQTSGSRVNEQFFGPGTRLTVL.